The 9 T cell receptor beta chains given below trace back to one sample, sequenced in a study of CD8+ T cells in alopecia areata (dated by TCRdb to 2016 to 2019). The time point label, as the study defines it: baseline before oral tofacitinib. The method was the immunoSEQ multiplex PCR assay. To provide template for TCR sequencing, every sample had RNA extracted and reverse transcribed into cDNA. TCRdb stores this immuneACCESS table with in-frame sequences only. Part of the clones is absent; in the studies checked, under half of the shortfall reflects unresolved V genes, and no reason is known for the rest. In all, the sample holds 150,000 or so clones, and 87% of those were seen once. The ten largest clonotypes hold about 15% of the sample. Material: CD8+ T cells sorted from blood, obtained at week 0. The receptors here all came from a human donor with alopecia areata.

The chain is built from TRBV5-4 and TRBJ1-3, with D possibly matching TRBD1 (6 bases). Trimming pared 3 bases from V and 6 bases from J, leaving 13 bases between. Looked up from germline, CDR1 is SGHNT and CDR2 is YYREEE (reference sequence). CDR3 length: 14 residues. Here the CDR3 reads CASSSTGNLNTIYF. CDR3 coding DNA: TGTGCCAGCAGCTCCACAGGGAACTTAAACACCATATATTTT.

The chain uses TRBV7-6 and TRBJ2-7; D unclear. The CDR3 covers 14 residues. In germline, CDR1 is SGHVS, CDR2 FNYEAQ. Between the trimmed V and J ends, which lost 0 bases and 7 bases, there was a span of 13 bases. The CDR3: CASSLAGQSWEQYF. The CDR3 DNA is TGTGCCAGCAGCTTAGCGGGCCAGTCGTGGGAGCAGTACTTC.

The V call is TRBV4-1, the J call TRBJ1-1; D is uncertain. Germline values: CDR1 MGHRA, CDR2 YSYEKL. This CDR3 spans 14 amino acids. The V and J ends lost 4 bases and 0 bases respectively, with 9 bases between them. CDR3 protein: CASSPTGMNTEAFF. The CDR3 DNA reads TGCGCCAGCAGCCCCACTGGGATGAACACTGAAGCTTTCTTT.

The chain combines TRBV4-1 with TRBJ2-5, with no clear D. The end of the DNA fits TRBJ2-7 better, so the J call may be wrong. The V gene's germline CDR1 is MGHRA and CDR2 YSYEKL. The CDR3 runs to 13 residues. CDR3 sequence: CASSQVKSHEQYF. The CDR3 DNA reads as TGCGCCAGCAGCCAAGTGAAATCCCACGAGCAGTACTTC.

The chain uses TRBV6-5 and TRBJ1-5, with a possible D match to TRBD1 (5 bases). Germline V lookup: CDR1 MNHEY, CDR2 SVGAGI. Trimming cost V 6 bases and J 7 bases, with 13 bases left between them. The CDR3 contains 13 residues. The CDR3: CASSNGGDQPQHF. The DNA for the CDR3 is TGTGCCAGCAGCAACGGGGGTGACCAGCCCCAGCATTTT.

The CDR3 DNA reads as TGCGCCAGCAGCCAAGTAGGCAACACTGAAGCTTTCTTT. Amino acids: CASSQVGNTEAFF. This chain connects TRBV4-1 to TRBJ1-1; D gene ambiguous. CDR1 is MGHRA, CDR2 YSYEKL, per germline. The length of the CDR3 is 13 residues. The ends were cut back, 1 base at V and 2 bases at J, with 5 bases in the middle.

This chain joins TRBV27 and TRBJ2-1; tentatively, D is TRBD1 or TRBD2 (5 bases each). V shed 7 bases and J shed 6 bases, with 7 bases lying between them. The CDR3 has 11 amino acids. In germline, CDR1 is MNHEY, CDR2 SMNVEV (reference sequence). The DNA for the CDR3 is TGTGCCAGCAATGGGGGCAATGAGCAGTTCTTC. Protein: CASNGGNEQFF.

This chain connects TRBV10-3 to TRBJ2-7; no reliable D call. CDR1 is ENHRY, CDR2 SYGVKD, per germline. Trimming removed 3 bases at V and 2 bases at J, with 11 bases between. The length of the CDR3 is 14 residues. The DNA of the CDR3 is TGTGCCATCAGTGACGGCGCCTTGACCTACGAGCAGTACTTC. It encodes CAISDGALTYEQYF.

The gene calls are TRBV5-1 and TRBJ2-1; 8 bases fit TRBD2. The CDR3 spans 15 residues. V trimming: 5 bases; J trimming: 0 bases; junction bases outside the gene matches: 4. The germline V gene encodes CDR1 SGHRS and CDR2 YFSETQ. The CDR3 DNA reads as TGCGCCAGCAGGTCCGGGACTAGCTCCTACAATGAGCAGTTCTTC. The encoded protein is CASRSGTSSYNEQFF.